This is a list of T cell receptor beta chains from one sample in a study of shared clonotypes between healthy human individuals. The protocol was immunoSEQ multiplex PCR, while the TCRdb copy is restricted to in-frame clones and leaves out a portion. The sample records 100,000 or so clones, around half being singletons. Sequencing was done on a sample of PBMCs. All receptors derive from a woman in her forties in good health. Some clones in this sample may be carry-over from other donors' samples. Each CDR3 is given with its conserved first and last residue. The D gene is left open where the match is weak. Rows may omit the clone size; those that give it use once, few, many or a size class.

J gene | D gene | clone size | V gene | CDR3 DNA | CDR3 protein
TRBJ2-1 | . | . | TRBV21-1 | TGTGCCAGCAGCGGGACAGGGATCAATGAGCAGTTCTTC | CASSGTGINEQFF
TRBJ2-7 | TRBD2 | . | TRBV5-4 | TGTGCCAGCAGCTTGGGGGGAGGGGAATTTTACGAGCAGTACTTC | CASSLGGGEFYEQYF
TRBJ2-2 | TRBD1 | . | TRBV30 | TGTGCCTGGGGGGTGACAGGGATACCCGGGGAGCTGTTTTTT | CAWGVTGIPGELFF
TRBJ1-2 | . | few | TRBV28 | TGTGCCAGCAGTTTGGCTCAGCCGAAAAACTATGGCTACACCTTC | CASSLAQPKNYGYTF
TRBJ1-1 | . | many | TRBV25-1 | TGTGCCAGCAGTGAAGGGGATCGGAAGACTGAAGCTTTCTTT | CASSEGDRKTEAFF
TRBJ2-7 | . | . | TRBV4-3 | TGCGCCAGCAGCCAAGGCACAGGCTACGAGCAGTACTTC | CASSQGTGYEQYF
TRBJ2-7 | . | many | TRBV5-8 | TGTGCCAGCAGCCCGGGGGGCGGGAAGCAGTACTTC | CASSPGGGKQYF
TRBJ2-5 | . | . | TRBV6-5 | TGTGCCAGCAGTTACTCGACCGGACAAGAGACCCAGTACTTC | CASSYSTGQETQYF
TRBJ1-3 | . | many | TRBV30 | TGTGCCTGGGGGCCCGGGGTCTCTGGAAACACCATATATTTT | CAWGPGVSGNTIYF
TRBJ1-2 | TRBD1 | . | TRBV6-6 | TGTGCCAGCAGTTCTATAGACAGGGCCTATGGCTACACCTTC | CASSSIDRAYGYTF
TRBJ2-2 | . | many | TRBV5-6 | TGTGCCAGCAGCTTAGAGAGAAACACCGGGGAGCTGTTTTTT | CASSLERNTGELFF
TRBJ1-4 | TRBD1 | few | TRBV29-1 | TGCAGCGCTCAGGACAGGCAGCTTAATGAAAAACTGTTTTTT | CSAQDRQLNEKLFF
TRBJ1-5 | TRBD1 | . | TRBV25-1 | TGTGCCAGCAGTTCAGGGACAGGGATCTATAGCAATCAGCCCCAGCATTTT | CASSSGTGIYSNQPQHF
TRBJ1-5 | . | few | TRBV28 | TGTGCCAGCAGTTTATTTCAGGGGCCGCGAACTCAGCCCCAGCATTTT | CASSLFQGPRTQPQHF
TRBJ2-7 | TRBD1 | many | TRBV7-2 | TGTGCCAGCAGCTTACCACGGGACAGCAGGGCCTACGAGCAGTACTTC | CASSLPRDSRAYEQYF
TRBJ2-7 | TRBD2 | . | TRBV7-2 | TGTGCCAGCAGCCCGACTAGCGGGCGATCCTACGAGCAGTACTTC | CASSPTSGRSYEQYF
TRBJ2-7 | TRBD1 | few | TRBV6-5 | TGTGCCAGCAGTTACTCACCCGGACAGGGGGCGTCTGTGCAGTACTTC | CASSYSPGQGASVQYF
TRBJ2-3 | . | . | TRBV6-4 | TGTGCCAGCAGCGTTAGCGAACTAAGCGCAGATACGCAGTATTTT | CASSVSELSADTQYF
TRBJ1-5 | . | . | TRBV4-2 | TGTGCCAGAAGCTTGGCGCAAAATCAGCCCCAGCATTTT | CARSLAQNQPQHF
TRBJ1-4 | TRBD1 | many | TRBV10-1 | TGCGCCAGCAGTGAGAGTCCCGGGACAGGATCCGAAAAACTGTTTTTT | CASSESPGTGSEKLFF
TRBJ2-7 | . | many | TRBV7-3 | TGTGCCAGCAGCCAAGGAAGCACCCCCTACGAGCAGTACTTC | CASSQGSTPYEQYF
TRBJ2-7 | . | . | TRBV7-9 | TGTGCCAGCAGCTTGGGGTTTTACGAGCAGTACTTC | CASSLGFYEQYF